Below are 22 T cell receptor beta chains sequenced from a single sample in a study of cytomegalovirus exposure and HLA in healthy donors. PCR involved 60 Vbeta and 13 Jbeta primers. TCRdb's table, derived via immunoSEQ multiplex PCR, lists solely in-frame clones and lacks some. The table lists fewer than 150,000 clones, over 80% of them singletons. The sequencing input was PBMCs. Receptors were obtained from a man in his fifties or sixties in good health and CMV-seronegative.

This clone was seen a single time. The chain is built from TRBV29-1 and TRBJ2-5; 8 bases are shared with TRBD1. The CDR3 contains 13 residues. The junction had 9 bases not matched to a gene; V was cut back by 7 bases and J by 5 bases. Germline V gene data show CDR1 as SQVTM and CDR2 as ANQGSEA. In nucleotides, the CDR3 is TGCAGCGGTGCTCAGGGGGCGGGGGAGACCCAGTACTTC. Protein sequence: CSGAQGAGETQYF.

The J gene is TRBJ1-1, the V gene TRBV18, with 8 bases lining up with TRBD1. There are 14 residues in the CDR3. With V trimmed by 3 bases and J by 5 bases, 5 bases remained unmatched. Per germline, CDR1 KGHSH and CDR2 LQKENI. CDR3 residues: CASSPGTGGTEAFF. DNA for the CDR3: TGTGCCAGCTCACCGGGAACAGGGGGGACTGAAGCTTTCTTT.

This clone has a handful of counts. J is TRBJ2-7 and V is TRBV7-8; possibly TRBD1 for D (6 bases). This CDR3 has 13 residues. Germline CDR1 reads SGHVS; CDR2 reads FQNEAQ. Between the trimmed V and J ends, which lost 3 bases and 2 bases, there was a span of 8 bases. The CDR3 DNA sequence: TGTGCCAGCAGCTTCGACAGGACCTACGAGCAGTACTTC. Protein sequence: CASSFDRTYEQYF.

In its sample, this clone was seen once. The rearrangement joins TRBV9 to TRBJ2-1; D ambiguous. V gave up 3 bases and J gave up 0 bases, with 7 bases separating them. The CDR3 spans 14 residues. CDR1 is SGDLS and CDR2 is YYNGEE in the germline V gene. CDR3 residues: CASSESSSYNEQFF. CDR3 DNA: TGTGCCAGCAGCGAGTCCAGCTCCTACAATGAGCAGTTCTTC.

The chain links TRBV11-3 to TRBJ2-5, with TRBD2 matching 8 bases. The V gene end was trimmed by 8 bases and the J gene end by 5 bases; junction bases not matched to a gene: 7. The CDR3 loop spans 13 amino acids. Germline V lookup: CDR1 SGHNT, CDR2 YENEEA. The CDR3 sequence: CASSLQREETQYF. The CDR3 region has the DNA TGTGCCAGCTCTCTCCAGCGGGAGGAGACCCAGTACTTC. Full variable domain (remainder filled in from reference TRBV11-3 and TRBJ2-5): EAGVVQSPRYKIIEKKQPVAFWCNPISGHNTLYWYLQNLGQGPELLIRYENEEAVDDSQLPKDRFSAERLKGVDSTLKIQPAELGDSAVYLCASSLQREETQYFGPGTRLLVL.

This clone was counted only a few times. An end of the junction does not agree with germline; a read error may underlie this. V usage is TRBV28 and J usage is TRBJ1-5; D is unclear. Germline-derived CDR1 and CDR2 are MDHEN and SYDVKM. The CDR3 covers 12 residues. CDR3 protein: CASSLGLPRRYF. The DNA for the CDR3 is TGTGCCAGCAGTTTAGGCTTACCTAGGCGGTATTTT.

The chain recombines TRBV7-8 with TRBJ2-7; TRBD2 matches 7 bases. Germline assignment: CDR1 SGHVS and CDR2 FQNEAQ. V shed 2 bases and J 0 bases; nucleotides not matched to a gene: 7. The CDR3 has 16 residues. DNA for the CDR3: TGTGCCAGCAGCTTAAGGGCGGGAGAGAGCTCCTACGAGCAGTACTTC. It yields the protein CASSLRAGESSYEQYF.

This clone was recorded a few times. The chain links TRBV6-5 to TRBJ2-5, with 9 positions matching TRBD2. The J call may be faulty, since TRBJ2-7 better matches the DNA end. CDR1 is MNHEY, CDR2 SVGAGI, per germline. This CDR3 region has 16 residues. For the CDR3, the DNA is TGTGCCAGCAGTTCCCCTCGAGAGCGGGGGGCCTACGAGCAGTACTTC. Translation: CASSSPRERGAYEQYF.

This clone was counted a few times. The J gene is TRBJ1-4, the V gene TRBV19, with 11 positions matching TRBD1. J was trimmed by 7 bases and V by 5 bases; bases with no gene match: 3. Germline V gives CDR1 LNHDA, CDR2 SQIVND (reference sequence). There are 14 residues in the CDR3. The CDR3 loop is CASSGQGASEKLFF. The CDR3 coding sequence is TGTGCCAGTAGTGGACAGGGGGCGAGTGAAAAACTGTTTTTT.

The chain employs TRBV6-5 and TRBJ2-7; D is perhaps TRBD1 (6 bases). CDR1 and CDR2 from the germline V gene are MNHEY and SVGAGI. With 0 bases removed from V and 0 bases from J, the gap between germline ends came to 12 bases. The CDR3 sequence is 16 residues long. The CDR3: CASSYSKDSSSYEQYF. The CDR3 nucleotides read TGTGCCAGCAGTTACTCGAAGGACAGTAGCTCCTACGAGCAGTACTTC.

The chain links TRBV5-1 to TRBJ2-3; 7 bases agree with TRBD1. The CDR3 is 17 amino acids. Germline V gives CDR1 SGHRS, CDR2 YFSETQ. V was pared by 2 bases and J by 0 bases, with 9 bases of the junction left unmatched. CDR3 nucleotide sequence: TGCGCCAGCAGCTTTCGGGTCAGGGGGATTAGCACAGATACGCAGTATTTT. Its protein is CASSFRVRGISTDTQYF.

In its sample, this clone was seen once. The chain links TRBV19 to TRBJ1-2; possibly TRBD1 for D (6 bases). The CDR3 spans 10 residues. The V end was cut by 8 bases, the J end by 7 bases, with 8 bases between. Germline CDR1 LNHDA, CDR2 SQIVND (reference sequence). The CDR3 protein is CASGTIGYTF. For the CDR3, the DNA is TGTGCCAGTGGGACAATTGGCTACACCTTC.

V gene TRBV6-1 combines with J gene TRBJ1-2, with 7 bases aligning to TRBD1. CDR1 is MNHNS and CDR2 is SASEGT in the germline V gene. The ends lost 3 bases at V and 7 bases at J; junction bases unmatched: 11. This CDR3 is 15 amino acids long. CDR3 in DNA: TGTGCCAGCAGTGACGGGACAGATTACATTGGTGGCTACACCTTC. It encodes CASSDGTDYIGGYTF.

DNA of the CDR3: TGTGCCAGCAGCTTCGGGACATTGAACTACAATGAGCAGTTCTTC. Translation: CASSFGTLNYNEQFF. V usage is TRBV9 and J usage is TRBJ2-1; a possible D gene is TRBD1 (6 bases). The V end lost 4 bases, the J end lost 3 bases, and 14 bases lay between the germline ends. CDR1 and CDR2 from the germline V gene are SGDLS and YYNGEE. The CDR3 is 15 amino acids.

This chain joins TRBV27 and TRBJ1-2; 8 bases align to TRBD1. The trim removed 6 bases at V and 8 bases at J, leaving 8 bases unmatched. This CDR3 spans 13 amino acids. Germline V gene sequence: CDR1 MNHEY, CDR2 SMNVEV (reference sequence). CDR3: CASSPGQGGGYTF. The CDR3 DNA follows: TGTGCCAGCAGCCCCGGACAGGGCGGAGGCTACACCTTC.

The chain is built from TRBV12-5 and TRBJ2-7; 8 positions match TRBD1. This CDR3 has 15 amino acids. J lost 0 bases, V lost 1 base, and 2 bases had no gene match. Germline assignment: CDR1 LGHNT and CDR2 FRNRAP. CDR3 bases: TGTGCTAGTGGTTTGGGACAGGGGAACTCCTACGAGCAGTACTTC. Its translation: CASGLGQGNSYEQYF.

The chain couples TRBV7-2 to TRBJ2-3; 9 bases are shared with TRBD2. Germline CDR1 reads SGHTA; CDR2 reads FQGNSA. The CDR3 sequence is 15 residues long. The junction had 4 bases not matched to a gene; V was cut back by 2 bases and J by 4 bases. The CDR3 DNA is TGTGCCAGCAGCTTATTAGCGGGAGAAGCAGATACGCAGTATTTT. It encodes CASSLLAGEADTQYF.

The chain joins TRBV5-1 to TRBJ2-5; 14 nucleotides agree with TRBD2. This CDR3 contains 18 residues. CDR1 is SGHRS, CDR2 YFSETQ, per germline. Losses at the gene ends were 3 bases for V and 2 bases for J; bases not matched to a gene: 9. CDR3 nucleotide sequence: TGCGCCAGCAGCTCGACCGGACTAGCGGGGGGCCATCAAGAGACCCAGTACTTC. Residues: CASSSTGLAGGHQETQYF.

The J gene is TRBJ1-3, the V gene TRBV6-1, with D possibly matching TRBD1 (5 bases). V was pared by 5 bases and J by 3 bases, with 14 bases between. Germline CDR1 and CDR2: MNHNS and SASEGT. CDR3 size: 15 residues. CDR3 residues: CASSTYNQGGNTIYF. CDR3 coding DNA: TGTGCCAGCAGTACGTACAACCAGGGTGGAAACACCATATATTTT.

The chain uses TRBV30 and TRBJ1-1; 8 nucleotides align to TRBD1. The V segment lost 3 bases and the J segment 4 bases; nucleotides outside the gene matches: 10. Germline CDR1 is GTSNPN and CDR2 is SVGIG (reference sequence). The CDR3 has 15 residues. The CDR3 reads CAWRTGRGRITEAFF. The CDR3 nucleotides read TGTGCCTGGAGAACTGGCAGGGGGCGAATCACTGAAGCTTTCTTT.

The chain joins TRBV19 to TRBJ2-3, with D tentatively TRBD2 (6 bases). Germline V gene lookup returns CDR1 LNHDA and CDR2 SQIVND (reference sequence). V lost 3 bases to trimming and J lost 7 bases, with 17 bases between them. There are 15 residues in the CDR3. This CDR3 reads CASSMRLVEGYTQYF. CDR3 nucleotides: TGTGCCAGTAGTATGCGACTAGTCGAGGGGTATACGCAGTATTTT.

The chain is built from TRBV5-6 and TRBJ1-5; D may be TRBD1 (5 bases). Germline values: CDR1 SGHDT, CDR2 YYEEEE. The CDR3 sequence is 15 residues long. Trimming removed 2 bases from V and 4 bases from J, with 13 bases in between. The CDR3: CASSFTAGENQPQHF. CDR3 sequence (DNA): TGTGCCAGCAGCTTTACGGCGGGGGAGAATCAGCCCCAGCATTTT.